The subject of this entry is one T cell receptor (beta chain). V dropped 0 bases and J dropped 8 bases, with 14 bases sitting between them. The germline V gene has CDR1 SGDLS and CDR2 YYNGEE. The CDR3 contains 15 residues. This specimen belongs to a study of blood T cell repertoires in COVID-19. Study overall: Sample material is recorded as cDNA or gDNA derived from T cells, B-cell-depleted T cells, or PBMCs.

As originally analysed: Reference gene primers were amplified, and this amplification served to estimate nucleated cell counts. The repertoire was sequenced with immunoSEQ multiplex PCR; TCRdb's copy has only in-frame clones and lacks some. That table supplies the V and J calls and clone size; D and trimming were determined from the DNA. The sample lists 81,000 or so clones, about 81% occurring once. V and J are TRBV9 and TRBJ1-4; D remains ambiguous. The sequenced sample was peripheral blood. The sequence was obtained from a human donor in a cohort sampled during active COVID-19. The CDR3 here is CASSVETQPEEKLFF. The CDR3 DNA follows: TGTGCCAGCAGCGTAGAAACTCAGCCGGAGGAAAAACTGTTTTTT. The entire variable domain, with the rest obtained from reference TRBV9 and TRBJ1-4, is as follows: DSGVTQTPKHLITATGQRVTLRCSPRSGDLSVYWYQQSLDQGLQFLIQYYNGEERAKGNILERFSAQQFPDLHSELNLSSLELGDSALYFCASSVETQPEEKLFFGSGTQLSVL.